Each of the 20 T cell receptor beta chains below was sequenced from the same sample in a study of CD8 T cells in ankylosing spondylitis. From the 5' RACE reads, TCRdb called clonotypes with MiXCR, one entry per CDR3 protein. The data contain 150,000 to 200,000 distinct CDR3 sequences, 15% to 20% of them singletons. Specimen: blood, either unsorted or a sorted T cell fraction (not recorded which). The receptors were sampled from a male donor with ankylosing spondylitis or in good health (not recorded which).

This clonotype was detected ten times or more. The chain has TRBV10-3 and TRBJ2-6; no clear D. Germline CDR1 reads ENHRY; CDR2 reads SYGVKD. The ends were cut back, 0 bases at V and 10 bases at J, with 4 bases in the middle. The CDR3 totals 12 residues. The CDR3 protein is CAISESENVLTF. The CDR3 DNA reads as TGTGCCATCAGTGAGTCGGAAAACGTCCTGACTTTC.

The J gene is TRBJ2-1, the V gene TRBV7-9; TRBD2 aligns across 7 bases. The CDR3 contains 16 residues. Germline CDR1 is SEHNR and CDR2 is FQNEAQ (reference sequence). Unmatched junction bases numbered 8, after V lost 0 bases and J lost 6 bases. The CDR3 sequence: CASSLAGLGLGNEQFF. In DNA, the CDR3 is TGTGCCAGCAGCTTAGCTGGACTAGGATTGGGCAATGAGCAGTTCTTC.

This clonotype was recorded a few times. The V gene is TRBV30, the J gene TRBJ2-1; D ambiguous. Per the germline V gene, CDR1 is GTSNPN and CDR2 is SVGIG (reference sequence). The CDR3 spans 11 residues. V lost 0 bases, J lost 9 bases, and 6 bases lay in between. The chain's CDR3 is CAWSVRVEQFF. The CDR3 DNA is TGTGCCTGGAGTGTAAGAGTTGAGCAGTTCTTC.

The chain combines TRBV18 with TRBJ1-3, with D unresolved. The CDR3 loop spans 16 amino acids. Germline lookup yields CDR1 KGHSH and CDR2 LQKENI. Trimming took 3 bases from V and 3 from J, leaving 15 bases between them. CDR3 region: CASSPSAGSGGNTIYF. Here the CDR3 DNA reads TGTGCCAGCTCACCGAGTGCGGGGAGTGGTGGAAACACCATATATTTT.

This clonotype showed up just once. V usage is TRBV6-5 and J usage is TRBJ2-2; tentatively, D is TRBD2 (6 bases). V was shortened by 4 bases and J by 6 bases, with 9 bases between the two germline ends. CDR1 MNHEY and CDR2 SVGAGI come from the germline V gene. The CDR3 spans 13 residues. The DNA of the CDR3 is TGTGCCAGCAGTTCACTAGCCCCCGGGGAGCTGTTTTTT. Its translation is CASSSLAPGELFF.

V is TRBV20-1 and J is TRBJ2-3; tentatively, D is TRBD2 (5 bases). Trimming left V 3 bases short and J 14 bases short, with 24 bases between. Germline CDR1 DFQATT, CDR2 SNEGSKA (reference sequence). This CDR3 has 14 amino acids. The CDR3 is CSARASLLVGFAYF. The DNA of the CDR3 is TGCAGTGCTAGGGCTAGCTTATTGGTTGGTTTTGCGTATTTT.

This clonotype was seen repeatedly, ten times or more. This chain's CDR3 is CAAFPLVDPIQYNEQFF. CDR3 in DNA: TGTGCCGCATTTCCTTTAGTGGACCCCATCCAATACAATGAGCAGTTCTTC. This chain joins TRBV28 and TRBJ2-1; no definite D call. The CDR3 runs to 17 residues. Germline V gene lookup returns CDR1 MDHEN and CDR2 SYDVKM. Trimming shortened V by 11 bases and J by 4 bases, and 27 bases separated the two germline ends.

J is TRBJ1-2 and V is TRBV7-6; D gene unclear. Trimming took off 6 bases at V and 8 bases at J, with 13 bases between the two ends. The CDR3 totals 12 residues. Looked up from germline, CDR1 is SGHVS and CDR2 is FNYEAQ. The CDR3 nucleotides read TGTGCCAGCAGTTGGGGATCTGACGGCTACACCTTC. This codes for CASSWGSDGYTF. The variable domain in full, completed from reference TRBV7-6 and TRBJ1-2, reads GAGVSQSPRYKVTKRGQDVALRCDPISGHVSLYWYRQALGQGPEFLTYFNYEAQQDKSGLPNDRFSAERPEGSISTLTIQRTEQRDSAMYRCASSWGSDGYTFGSGTRLTVV.

The chain carries TRBV7-2 and TRBJ2-3; 7 nucleotides line up with TRBD1. In germline, CDR1 is SGHTA, CDR2 FQGNSA. The CDR3 runs to 15 residues. V shed 1 base, J shed 3 bases, and the junction held 4 bases outside the gene matches. The CDR3 DNA sequence: TGTGCCAGCAGCTTAGATAGACAGGGAACAGATACGCAGTATTTT. This codes for CASSLDRQGTDTQYF.

This clonotype was observed a handful of times. The rearrangement uses TRBV6-2 or TRBV6-3 and TRBJ2-2; TRBD1 aligns across 7 bases. V was pared by 0 bases and J by 1 base, with 2 bases of the junction left unmatched. Germline V gene lookup returns CDR1 MNHEY and CDR2 SVGEGT. CDR3 length: 16 amino acids. This CDR3 is CASSYSRTGNTGELFF. The CDR3 DNA sequence: TGTGCCAGCAGTTACTCGAGGACAGGGAACACCGGGGAGCTGTTTTTT.

This clonotype was found many times. This sequence joins TRBV7-2 and TRBJ2-1; no clear D. Germline CDR1 is SGHTA and CDR2 is FQGNSA. Deletions cut 3 bases from V and 1 base from J, with 13 bases between. CDR3 length equals 16 residues. This chain's CDR3 is CASSFNGIESYNEQFF. As DNA, the CDR3 is TGTGCCAGCAGCTTTAATGGGATCGAATCCTACAATGAGCAGTTCTTC.

The J gene is TRBJ2-2, the V gene TRBV19; D remains ambiguous. The germline gives CDR1 LNHDA, CDR2 SQIVND (reference sequence). V was clipped by 3 bases and J by 1 base, with 6 bases between them. This CDR3 contains 14 residues. In DNA form, the CDR3 reads TGTGCCAGTAGTATTTTCGGGAACACCGGGGAGCTGTTTTTT. This gives the protein CASSIFGNTGELFF.

V gene TRBV6-2 or TRBV6-3 combines with J gene TRBJ1-5; unclear D gene. The germline V gene has CDR1 MNHEY and CDR2 SVGEGT. V was cut by 5 bases and J by 3 bases, with 14 bases left in between. CDR3 length: 15 amino acids. CDR3 protein: CASSPLTSNNQPQHF. The DNA of the CDR3 is TGTGCCAGCAGTCCCCTGACAAGTAACAATCAGCCCCAGCATTTT.

This clonotype was counted at least ten times. The gene calls are TRBV6-1 and TRBJ1-1; 7 nucleotides align to TRBD1. This CDR3 is built from 17 residues. Germline CDR1 is MNHNS and CDR2 is SASEGT. V trimming: 4 bases; J trimming: 1 base; junction bases outside the gene matches: 12. The CDR3 DNA follows: TGTGCCAGCAGTGCCCCAAAGCCGGGACAGAGGAACACTGAAGCTTTCTTT. This translates into CASSAPKPGQRNTEAFF.

This clonotype was detected only a few times. This chain joins TRBV20-1 and TRBJ2-1; D perhaps matches TRBD2 (6 bases). The CDR3 length is 14 residues. Germline V gene lookup returns CDR1 DFQATT and CDR2 SNEGSKA (reference sequence). V dropped 5 bases and J dropped 3 bases, with 14 bases sitting between them. The CDR3: CSAERSGIYNEQFF. As DNA, the CDR3 is TGCAGTGCTGAGCGTAGCGGAATCTACAATGAGCAGTTCTTC.

Many counts were recorded for this clonotype. The gene calls are TRBV4-2 and TRBJ2-1; D perhaps matches TRBD1 (5 bases). The CDR3 covers 12 residues. From germline, CDR1 is LGHNA and CDR2 YNFKEQ. Trimming took 8 bases from V and 5 from J, leaving 10 bases between them. The CDR3 DNA sequence: TGTGCCAGCCGAGAAGGGGACAATGAGCAGTTCTTC. Its protein is CASREGDNEQFF.

This clonotype appeared many times. The chain links TRBV2 to TRBJ2-7; D unresolved. This CDR3 is 11 amino acids long. CDR1 is SNHLY and CDR2 is FYNNEI in the germline V gene. V dropped 5 bases and J dropped 9 bases, with 11 bases sitting between them. The CDR3 nucleotides are TGTGCCAGCAGTTCCCCCGGGCCGCAGTACTTC. This codes for CASSSPGPQYF.

The chain employs TRBV12-3 or TRBV12-4 and TRBJ1-1; maybe TRBD1 (5 bases). With 5 bases removed from V and 0 bases from J, the gap between germline ends came to 13 bases. This CDR3 is 15 amino acids long. Here the CDR3 DNA reads TGTGCCAGCAGTACTCATGGGGGTATGAACACTGAAGCTTTCTTT. This translates into CASSTHGGMNTEAFF.

J is TRBJ2-3 and V is TRBV7-9; D unresolved. Germline CDR1 is SEHNR and CDR2 is FQNEAQ (reference sequence). The V gene lost 1 base and the J gene lost 10 bases, with 9 bases spanning the gap. This CDR3 has 12 amino acids. CDR3 sequence (DNA): TGTGCCAGCAGCTTAGAAGAGGCAGCGCAGTATTTT. Encoded protein: CASSLEEAAQYF.

This clonotype showed up just a few times. The chain couples TRBV12-3 or TRBV12-4 to TRBJ2-7; D gene unclear. V dropped 0 bases and J dropped 3 bases, with 15 bases sitting between them. This CDR3 spans 16 amino acids. CDR3 in amino acids: CASSLAPGYGLYEQYF. For the CDR3, the DNA is TGTGCCAGCAGTTTAGCGCCGGGTTACGGTCTCTACGAGCAGTACTTC.